The T cell receptor (beta chain) described here comes from a study of blood T cell repertoires in COVID-19. One Seattle source followed patients from active infection through their disease course. Per the original methods: How many nucleated cells were present was estimated from reference gene primer amplification. Clones were read by immunoSEQ multiplex PCR, and TCRdb kept only the in-frame ones, dropping some. D and trimming come from the DNA, and the V and J calls and clone size come from that table. The data show 300,000 to 400,000 clones, with approximately 86% seen just once and about 7.6% held by the top ten. This TCR was sampled from an older woman with COVID-19, enrolled during active disease. The material sequenced was peripheral blood.

DNA for the CDR3: TGTGCCAGCAGCTTAGGCGGACAGGACTACGAGCAGTACTTC. This codes for CASSLGGQDYEQYF. V gene TRBV7-6 combines with J gene TRBJ2-7; 7 nucleotides align to TRBD1. Germline loops: CDR1 SGHVS, CDR2 FNYEAQ. Trimming removed 1 base from V and 3 bases from J; junction bases left unmatched: 3. The CDR3 has 14 residues. Variable domain in full (rest from reference TRBV7-6 and TRBJ2-7): GAGVSQSPRYKVTKRGQDVALRCDPISGHVSLYWYRQALGQGPEFLTYFNYEAQQDKSGLPNDRFSAERPEGSISTLTIQRTEQRDSAMYRCASSLGGQDYEQYFGPGTRLTVT.